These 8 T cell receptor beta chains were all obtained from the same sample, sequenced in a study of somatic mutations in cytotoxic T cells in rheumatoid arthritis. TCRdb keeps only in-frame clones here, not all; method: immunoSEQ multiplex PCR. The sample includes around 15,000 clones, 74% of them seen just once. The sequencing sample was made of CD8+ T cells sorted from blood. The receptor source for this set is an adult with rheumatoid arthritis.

The CDR3 DNA sequence: TGTGCCAGCAGCCCCGGTGTCAGGGGGGATGAGCAGTTCTTC. Translation: CASSPGVRGDEQFF. The chain joins TRBV9 to TRBJ2-1; D is possibly TRBD1 (7 bases). CDR1 is SGDLS, CDR2 YYNGEE, per germline. The CDR3 is 14 residues long. With 4 bases removed from V and 8 bases from J, the gap between germline ends came to 16 bases.

DNA of the CDR3: TGTGCCAGCAGTATGCCGGGACACCAGTTCTTC. Residues: CASSMPGHQFF. This sequence joins TRBV6-5 and TRBJ2-1, with D maybe TRBD1 (6 bases). The CDR3 consists of 11 residues. V was pared by 5 bases and J by 13 bases, with 12 bases between. CDR1 is MNHEY and CDR2 is SVGAGI in the germline V gene.

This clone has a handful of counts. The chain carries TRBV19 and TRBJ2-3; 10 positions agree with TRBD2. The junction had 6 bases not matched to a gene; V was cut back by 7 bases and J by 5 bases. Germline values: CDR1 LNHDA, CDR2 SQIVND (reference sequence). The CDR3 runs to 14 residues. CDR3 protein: CASTSGGAGDTQYF. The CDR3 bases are TGTGCCAGTACCAGCGGGGGGGCCGGAGATACGCAGTATTTT.

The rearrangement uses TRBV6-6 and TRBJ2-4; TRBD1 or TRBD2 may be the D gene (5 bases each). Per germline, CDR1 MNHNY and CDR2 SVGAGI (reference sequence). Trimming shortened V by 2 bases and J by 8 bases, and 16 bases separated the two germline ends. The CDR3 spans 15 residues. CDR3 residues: CASSYPSAGGYIQYF. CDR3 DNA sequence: TGTGCCAGCAGTTACCCCTCCGCTGGGGGTTACATTCAGTACTTC.

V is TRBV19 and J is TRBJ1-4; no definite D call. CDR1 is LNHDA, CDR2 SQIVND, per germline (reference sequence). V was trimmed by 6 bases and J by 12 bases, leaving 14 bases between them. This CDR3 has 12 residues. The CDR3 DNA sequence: TGTGCCAGTAGCCCAGGAAATTTTGAACTGTTTTTT. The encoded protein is CASSPGNFELFF.

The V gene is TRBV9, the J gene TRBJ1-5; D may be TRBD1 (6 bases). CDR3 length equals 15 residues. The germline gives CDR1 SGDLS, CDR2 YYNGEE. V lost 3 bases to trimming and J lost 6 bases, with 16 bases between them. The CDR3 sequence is CASSAGGGLGQPQHF. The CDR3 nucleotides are TGTGCCAGCAGCGCCGGGGGGGGGCTGGGTCAGCCCCAGCATTTT.

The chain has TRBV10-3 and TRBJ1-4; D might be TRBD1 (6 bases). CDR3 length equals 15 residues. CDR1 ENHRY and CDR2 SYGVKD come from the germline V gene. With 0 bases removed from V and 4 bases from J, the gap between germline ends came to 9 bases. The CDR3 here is CAISESKGGNEKLFF. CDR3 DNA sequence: TGTGCCATCAGTGAGTCTAAGGGGGGTAATGAAAAACTGTTTTTT.

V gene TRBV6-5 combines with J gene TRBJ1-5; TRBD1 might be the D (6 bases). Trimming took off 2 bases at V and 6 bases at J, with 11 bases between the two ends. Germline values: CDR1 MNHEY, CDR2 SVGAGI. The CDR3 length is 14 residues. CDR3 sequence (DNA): TGTGCCAGCAGTTACCGGGGGCTTGGTCAGCCCCAGCATTTT. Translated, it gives CASSYRGLGQPQHF.